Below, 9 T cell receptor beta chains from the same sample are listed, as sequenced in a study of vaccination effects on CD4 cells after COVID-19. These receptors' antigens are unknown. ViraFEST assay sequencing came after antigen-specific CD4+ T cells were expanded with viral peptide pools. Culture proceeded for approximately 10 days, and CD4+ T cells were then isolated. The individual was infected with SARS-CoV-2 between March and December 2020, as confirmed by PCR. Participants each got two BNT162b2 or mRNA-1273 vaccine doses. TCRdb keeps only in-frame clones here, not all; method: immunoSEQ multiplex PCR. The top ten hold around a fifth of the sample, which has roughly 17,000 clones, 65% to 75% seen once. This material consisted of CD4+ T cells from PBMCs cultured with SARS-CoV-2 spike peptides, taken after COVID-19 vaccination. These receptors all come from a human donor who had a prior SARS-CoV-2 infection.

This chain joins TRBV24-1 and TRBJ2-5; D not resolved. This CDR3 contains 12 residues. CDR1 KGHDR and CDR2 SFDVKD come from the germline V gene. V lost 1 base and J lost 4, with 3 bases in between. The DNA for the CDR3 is TGTGCCACCAGTGATTTAGGAGAGACCCAGTACTTC. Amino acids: CATSDLGETQYF.

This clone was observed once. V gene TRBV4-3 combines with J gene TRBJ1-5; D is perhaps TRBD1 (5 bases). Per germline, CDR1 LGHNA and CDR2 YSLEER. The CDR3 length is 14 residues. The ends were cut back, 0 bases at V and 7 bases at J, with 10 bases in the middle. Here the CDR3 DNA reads TGCGCCAGCAGCCAAGATCCAAGGGGCCAGCCCCAGCATTTT. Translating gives CASSQDPRGQPQHF.

The CDR3: CASSLAGAGPTGELFF. The CDR3 nucleotides read TGCGCCAGCAGCTTGGCCGGAGCGGGACCCACCGGGGAGCTGTTTTTT. The chain has TRBV5-1 and TRBJ2-2; TRBD2 aligns across 7 bases. Germline CDR1 is SGHRS and CDR2 is YFSETQ. The CDR3 extends over 16 amino acids. Germline trimming cut 0 bases from V and 4 bases from J; bases unmatched to any gene: 6.

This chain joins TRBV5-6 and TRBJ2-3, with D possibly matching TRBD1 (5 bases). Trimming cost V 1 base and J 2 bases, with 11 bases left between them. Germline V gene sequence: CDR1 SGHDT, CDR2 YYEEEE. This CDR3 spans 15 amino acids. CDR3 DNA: TGTGCCAGCAGCTTGAGAATGACAGACACAGATACGCAGTATTTT. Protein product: CASSLRMTDTDTQYF.

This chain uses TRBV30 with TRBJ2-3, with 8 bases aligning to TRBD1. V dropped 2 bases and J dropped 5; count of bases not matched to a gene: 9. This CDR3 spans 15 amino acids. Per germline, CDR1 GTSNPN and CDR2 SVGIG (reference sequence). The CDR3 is CAWSPWAGQEDTQYF. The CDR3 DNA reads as TGTGCCTGGAGTCCTTGGGCGGGACAGGAAGATACGCAGTATTTT.

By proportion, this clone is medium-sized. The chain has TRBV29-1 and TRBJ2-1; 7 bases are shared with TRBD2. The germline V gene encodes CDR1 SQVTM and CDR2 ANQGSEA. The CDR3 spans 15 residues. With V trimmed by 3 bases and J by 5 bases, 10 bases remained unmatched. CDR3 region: CSVDGRTRGHNEQFF. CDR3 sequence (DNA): TGCAGCGTTGACGGGAGGACTAGGGGACACAATGAGCAGTTCTTC.

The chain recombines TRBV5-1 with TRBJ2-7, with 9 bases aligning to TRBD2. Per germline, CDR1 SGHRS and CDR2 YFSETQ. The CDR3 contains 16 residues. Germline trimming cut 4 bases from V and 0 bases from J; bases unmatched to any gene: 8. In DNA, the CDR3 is TGCGCCAGCAGCCCCGATAGCGGGGGTAGCTCCTACGAGCAGTACTTC. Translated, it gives CASSPDSGGSSYEQYF.

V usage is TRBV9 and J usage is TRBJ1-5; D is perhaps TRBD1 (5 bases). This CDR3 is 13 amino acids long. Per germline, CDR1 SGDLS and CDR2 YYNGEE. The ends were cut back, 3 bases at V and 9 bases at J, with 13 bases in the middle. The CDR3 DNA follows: TGTGCCAGCAGCGCAGACAGCGCGTTGCCCCAGCATTTT. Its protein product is CASSADSALPQHF.

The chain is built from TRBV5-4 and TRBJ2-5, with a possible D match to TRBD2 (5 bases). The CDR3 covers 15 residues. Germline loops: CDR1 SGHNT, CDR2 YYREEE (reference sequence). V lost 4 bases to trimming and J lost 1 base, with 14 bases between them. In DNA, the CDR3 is TGTGCCAGCAGCAAAAAGGTGGCGGGCCAAGAGACCCAGTACTTC. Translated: CASSKKVAGQETQYF.